This TCR beta chain was documented in a study of blood T cells in healthy people across ages. CDR3 size: 15 residues. Germline loops: CDR1 MDHEN, CDR2 SYDVKM. Between the trimmed V and J ends, which lost 6 bases and 5 bases, there was a span of 19 bases. A second PCR of 7 to 11 cycles used a sample-barcoded 5' primer and a J-beta primer mix. Each CDR3 protein gets one entry after TCRdb re-called the 5' RACE reads with MiXCR. Of more than 1.4 million distinct CDR3 sequences in the sample, about 43% were seen once. This TCR was recovered from a woman aged 18 to 35 in good health. Sequences were obtained from blood. The chain has TRBV28 and TRBJ2-5; weak D call: TRBD2 (7 bases). CDR3 residues: CASRGSGGLWETQYF. DNA for the CDR3: TGTGCCAGCAGGGGATCGGGGGGCCTTTGGGAGACCCAGTACTTC.